Below, 9 T cell receptor beta chains from the same sample are listed, as sequenced in a study of T cell repertoires in cytomegalovirus infection. TCRdb reprocessed the reads via MiXCR and lists one record per CDR3 protein. The data hold fewer than 550,000 distinct CDR3 sequences, with approximately 31% observed a single time. Sequencing was performed on PBMCs. All receptors derive from a human donor in good health (CMV status not recorded). Some clones in this sample may be carry-over from other donors' samples.

This clonotype was seen ten or more times. V usage is TRBV4-1 and J usage is TRBJ1-5; D not resolved. The CDR3 loop spans 14 amino acids. Trimming removed 4 bases at V and 4 bases at J, with 11 bases between. Germline V gene lookup returns CDR1 MGHRA and CDR2 YSYEKL. CDR3 in amino acids: CASSPHPANQPQHF. Written as DNA, the CDR3 is TGCGCCAGCAGCCCCCATCCTGCTAATCAGCCCCAGCATTTT.

This clonotype came up many times. The CDR3 region has the DNA TGTGCCAGCAGCCTCCGACTAGCGGGGGCTTTCAATGAGCAGTTCTTC. Its translation is CASSLRLAGAFNEQFF. This chain uses TRBV11-2 with TRBJ2-1, with TRBD2 identical over 12 bases. Germline lookup yields CDR1 SGHAT and CDR2 FQNNGV. The trim removed 5 bases at V and 6 bases at J, leaving 8 bases unmatched. The CDR3 has 16 amino acids.

This clonotype has a count of ten or more. The chain joins TRBV4-3 to TRBJ1-6; D uncertain. The CDR3 contains 15 residues. Germline V gives CDR1 LGHNA, CDR2 YSLEER. The ends were cut back, 0 bases at V and 8 bases at J, with 11 bases in the middle. CDR3 DNA: TGCGCCAGCAGCCAAGATGGAACAAGGGATTCACCCCTCCACTTT. Translation: CASSQDGTRDSPLHF.

The sample holds a few counts of this clonotype. The chain joins TRBV28 to TRBJ2-2; 7 bases line up with TRBD1. CDR1 MDHEN and CDR2 SYDVKM come from the germline V gene. The V and J ends lost 5 bases and 7 bases, in that order; junction bases with no gene match: 10. The CDR3 extends over 15 amino acids. CDR3 residues: CASSERIRGIGELFF. The DNA for the CDR3 is TGTGCCAGCAGTGAGAGAATCAGGGGGATCGGGGAGCTGTTTTTT.

With respect to this clonotype: One end of the junction varies from germline; a read error may be responsible. The gene calls are TRBV7-8 and TRBJ1-5; 8 bases agree with TRBD1. The CDR3 is made up of 16 amino acids. The germline V gene has CDR1 SGHVS and CDR2 FQNEAQ. For the CDR3, the DNA is TGTGCCAGCAGCACAGGGGGACAGCCGGGGAATCAGCCCCAGACTTTT. This gives the protein CASSTGGQPGNQPQTF.

This clonotype was seen only a few times. The gene calls are TRBV6-1 and TRBJ1-5; no clear D. The CDR3 spans 13 residues. Germline lookup yields CDR1 MNHNS and CDR2 SASEGT. V was cut by 1 base and J by 7 bases, with 8 bases left in between. The DNA for the CDR3 is TGTGCCAGCAGTGAAGGGAGTCGCCAGCCCCAGCATTTT. Residues: CASSEGSRQPQHF.

The J gene is TRBJ2-1, the V gene TRBV5-1; D is ambiguous. V was pared by 0 bases and J by 2 bases, with 6 bases between. The V gene's germline CDR1 is SGHRS and CDR2 YFSETQ. The CDR3 is made up of 14 amino acids. This chain's CDR3 is CASSLGRAYNEQFF. CDR3 bases: TGCGCCAGCAGCTTGGGCAGAGCCTACAATGAGCAGTTCTTC.

The V and J genes are TRBV11-2 and TRBJ1-1, with D hard to call. The CDR3 runs to 13 residues. CDR1 is SGHAT, CDR2 FQNNGV, per germline. V shed 5 bases and J shed 1 base, with 8 bases lying between them. CDR3: CASSQARNTEAFF. The CDR3 DNA sequence: TGTGCCAGCAGCCAAGCGAGGAACACTGAAGCTTTCTTT.

This chain joins TRBV7-8 and TRBJ2-2; the match to TRBD2 covers 13 bases. The CDR3 is made up of 15 amino acids. V shed 5 bases, J shed 6 bases, and the junction held 3 bases outside the gene matches. From germline, CDR1 is SGHVS and CDR2 FQNEAQ. The CDR3 coding sequence is TGTGCCAGCAGCCTCACTAGCGGGGGGGCCGGGGAGCTGTTTTTT. The encoded protein is CASSLTSGGAGELFF.